These 2 T cell receptor beta chains share one sample of origin, sequenced in a study of monozygotic twins with cystic fibrosis. Here immunoSEQ multiplex PCR was the method, and the copy in TCRdb shows in-frame clones only, minus some. Among more than 30,000 clones listed, about 96% were seen once. Material: blood. The receptors here all came from a girl between 2 and 10 years old with cystic fibrosis.

This clone showed up just a few times. The V call is TRBV6-5, the J call TRBJ1-1; possibly TRBD1 for D (5 bases). Trimming shortened V by 4 bases and J by 5 bases, and 11 bases separated the two germline ends. Germline lookup yields CDR1 MNHEY and CDR2 SVGAGI. CDR3 length: 13 residues. The CDR3, as DNA: TGTGCCAGCAGTTCCGGTTGGGGGACTGAAGCTTTCTTT. Translation gives CASSSGWGTEAFF.

The chain has TRBV19 and TRBJ2-7, with a tentative D call TRBD1 (9 bases). From germline, CDR1 is LNHDA and CDR2 SQIVND (reference sequence). The CDR3 runs to 16 residues. V lost 5 bases and J 2 bases, leaving 19 bases between the germline ends. CDR3 sequence: CASSPGGDRVAYEQYF. The CDR3 nucleotides read TGTGCCAGTAGTCCCGGGGGGGACAGGGTTGCCTACGAGCAGTACTTC.